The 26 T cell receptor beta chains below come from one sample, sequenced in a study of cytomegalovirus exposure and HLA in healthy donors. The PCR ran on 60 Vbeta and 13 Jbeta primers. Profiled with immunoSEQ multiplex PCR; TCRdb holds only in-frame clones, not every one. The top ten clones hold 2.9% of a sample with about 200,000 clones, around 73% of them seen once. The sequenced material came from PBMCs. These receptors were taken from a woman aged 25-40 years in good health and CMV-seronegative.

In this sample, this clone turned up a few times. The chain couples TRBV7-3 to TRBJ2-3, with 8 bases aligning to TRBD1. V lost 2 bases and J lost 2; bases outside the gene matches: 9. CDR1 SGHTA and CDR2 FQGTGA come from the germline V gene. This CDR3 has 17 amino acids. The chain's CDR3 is CASSLYPTGVDTDTQYF. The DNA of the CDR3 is TGTGCCAGCAGCTTATACCCGACAGGGGTGGACACAGATACGCAGTATTTT.

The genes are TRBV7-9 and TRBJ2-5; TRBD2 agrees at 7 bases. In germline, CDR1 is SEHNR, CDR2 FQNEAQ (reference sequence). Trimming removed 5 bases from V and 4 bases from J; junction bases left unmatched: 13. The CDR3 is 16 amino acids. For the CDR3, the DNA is TGTGCCAGCAGCCCCGGACTAGTTGTGGTTGGAGAGACCCAGTACTTC. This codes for CASSPGLVVVGETQYF.

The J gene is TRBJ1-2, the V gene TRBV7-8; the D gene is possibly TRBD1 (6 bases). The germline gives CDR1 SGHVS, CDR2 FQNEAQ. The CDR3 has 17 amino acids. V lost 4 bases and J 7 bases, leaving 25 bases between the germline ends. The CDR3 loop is CASSYTTGPRVGSGYTF. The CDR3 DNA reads TGTGCCAGCAGCTATACCACAGGGCCGAGAGTGGGTAGTGGCTACACCTTC. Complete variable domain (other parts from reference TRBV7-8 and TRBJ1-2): GAGVSQSPRYKVAKRGQDVALRCDPISGHVSLFWYQQALGQGPEFLTYFQNEAQLDKSGLPSDRFFAERPEGSVSTLKIQRTQQEDSAVYLCASSYTTGPRVGSGYTFGSGTRLTVV.

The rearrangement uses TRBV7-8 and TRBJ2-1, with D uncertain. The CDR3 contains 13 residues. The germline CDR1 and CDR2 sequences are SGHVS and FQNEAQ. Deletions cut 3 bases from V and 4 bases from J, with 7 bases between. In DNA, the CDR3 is TGTGCCAGCAGCTTCACCGGTTACAATGAGCAGTTCTTC. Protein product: CASSFTGYNEQFF.

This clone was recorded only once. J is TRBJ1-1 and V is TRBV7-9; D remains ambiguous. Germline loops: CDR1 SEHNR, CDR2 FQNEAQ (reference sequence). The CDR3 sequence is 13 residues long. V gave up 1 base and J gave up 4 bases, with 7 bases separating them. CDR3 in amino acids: CASSLVPGTEAFF. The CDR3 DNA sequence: TGTGCCAGCAGCTTAGTTCCGGGCACTGAAGCTTTCTTT.

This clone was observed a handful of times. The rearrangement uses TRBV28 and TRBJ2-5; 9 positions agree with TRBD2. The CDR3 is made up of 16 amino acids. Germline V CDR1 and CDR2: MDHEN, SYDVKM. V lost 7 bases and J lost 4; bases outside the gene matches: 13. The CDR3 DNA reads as TGTGCCAGCAAAGGAGGTATAGCGGGAGTAAGAGAGACCCAGTACTTC. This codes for CASKGGIAGVRETQYF. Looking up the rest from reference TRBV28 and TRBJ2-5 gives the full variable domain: DVKVTQSSRYLVKRTGEKVFLECVQDMDHENMFWYRQDPGLGLRLIYFSYDVKMKEKGDIPEGYSVSREKKERFSLILESASTNQTSMYLCASKGGIAGVRETQYFGPGTRLLVL.

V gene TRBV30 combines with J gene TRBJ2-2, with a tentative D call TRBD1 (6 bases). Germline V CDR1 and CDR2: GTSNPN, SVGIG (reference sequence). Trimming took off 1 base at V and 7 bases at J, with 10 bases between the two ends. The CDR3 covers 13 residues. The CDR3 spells CAWSGQAGGELFF. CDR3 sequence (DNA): TGTGCCTGGAGTGGACAGGCGGGCGGGGAGCTGTTTTTT.

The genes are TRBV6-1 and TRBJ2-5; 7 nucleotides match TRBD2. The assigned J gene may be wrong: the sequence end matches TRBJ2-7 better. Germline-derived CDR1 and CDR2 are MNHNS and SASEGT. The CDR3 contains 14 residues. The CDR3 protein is CASSEPWGGYEQYF. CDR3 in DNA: TGTGCCAGCAGTGAGCCGTGGGGGGGATACGAGCAGTACTTC.

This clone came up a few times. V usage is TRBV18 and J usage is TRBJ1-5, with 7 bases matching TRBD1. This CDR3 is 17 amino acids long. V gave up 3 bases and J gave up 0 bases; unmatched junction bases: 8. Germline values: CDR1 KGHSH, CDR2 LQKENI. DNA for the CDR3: TGTGCCAGCTCACCCGAAGACAGGGCAAGTAGCAATCAGCCCCAGCATTTT. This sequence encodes CASSPEDRASSNQPQHF.

In nucleotides, the CDR3 is TGCGCCAGCAGTGAGTGGGGGGATGGCTACACCTTC. As protein: CASSEWGDGYTF. The chain couples TRBV10-2 to TRBJ1-2; tentatively, D is TRBD1 (5 bases). V gave up 1 base and J gave up 6 bases, with 6 bases separating them. Germline V CDR1 and CDR2: WSHSY, SAAADI. The length of the CDR3 is 12 residues.

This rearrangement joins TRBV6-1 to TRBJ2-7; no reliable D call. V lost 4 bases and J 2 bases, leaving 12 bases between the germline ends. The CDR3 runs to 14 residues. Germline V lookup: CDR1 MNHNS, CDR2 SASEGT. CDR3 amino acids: CASSAETGPYEQYF. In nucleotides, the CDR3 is TGTGCCAGCAGTGCTGAGACTGGCCCCTACGAGCAGTACTTC.

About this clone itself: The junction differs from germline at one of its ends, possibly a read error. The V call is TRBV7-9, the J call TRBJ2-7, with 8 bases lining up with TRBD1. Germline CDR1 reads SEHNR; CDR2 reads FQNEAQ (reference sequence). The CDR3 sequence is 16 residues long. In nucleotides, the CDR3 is TGTTCCAGCAGCCCCTGGCCCGGGACAGGCCCATACGAGCAGTACTTC. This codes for CSSSPWPGTGPYEQYF.

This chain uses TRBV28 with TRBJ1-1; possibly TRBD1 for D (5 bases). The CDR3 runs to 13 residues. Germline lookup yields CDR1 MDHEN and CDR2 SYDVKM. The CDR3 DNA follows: TGTGCTCTCGGGGGACGGGGGGACCCTGAAGCTTTCTTT. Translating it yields CALGGRGDPEAFF.

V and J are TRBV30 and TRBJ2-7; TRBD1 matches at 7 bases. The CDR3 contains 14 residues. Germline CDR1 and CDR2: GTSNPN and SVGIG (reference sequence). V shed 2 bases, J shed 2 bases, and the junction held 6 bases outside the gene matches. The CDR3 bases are TGTGCCTGGAGTTCTAGGACAGGAGCCTACGAGCAGTACTTC. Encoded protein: CAWSSRTGAYEQYF.

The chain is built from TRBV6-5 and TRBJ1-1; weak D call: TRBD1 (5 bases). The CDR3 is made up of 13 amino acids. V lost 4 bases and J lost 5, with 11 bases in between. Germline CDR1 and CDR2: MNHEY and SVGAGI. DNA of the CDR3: TGTGCCAGCAGTTTGGGGGGTTGGACTGAAGCTTTCTTT. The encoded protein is CASSLGGWTEAFF.

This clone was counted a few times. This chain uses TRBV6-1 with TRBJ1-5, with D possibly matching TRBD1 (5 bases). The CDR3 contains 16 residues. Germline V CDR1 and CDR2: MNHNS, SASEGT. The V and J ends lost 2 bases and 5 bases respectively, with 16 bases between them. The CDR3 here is CASSEWVSQGYQPQHF. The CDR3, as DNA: TGTGCCAGCAGTGAATGGGTTAGTCAGGGTTATCAGCCCCAGCATTTT.

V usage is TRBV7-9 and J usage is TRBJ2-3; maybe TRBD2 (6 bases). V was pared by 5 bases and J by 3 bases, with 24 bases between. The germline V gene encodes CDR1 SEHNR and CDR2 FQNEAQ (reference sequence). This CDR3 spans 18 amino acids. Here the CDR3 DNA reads TGTGCCAGCAGCCATAATAGTGGTCGGGGGACTGTGACAGATACGCAGTATTTT. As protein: CASSHNSGRGTVTDTQYF.

CDR3 residues: CASSPKQGNEQFF. DNA for the CDR3: TGCGCCAGCAGCCCGAAACAGGGCAATGAGCAGTTCTTC. The V call is TRBV4-1, the J call TRBJ2-1, with D possibly matching TRBD1 (6 bases). This CDR3 has 13 residues. Germline V gives CDR1 MGHRA, CDR2 YSYEKL. The germline V and J ends were trimmed by 4 bases and 6 bases, with 10 bases remaining between them.

CDR3 loop: CASSYSGGGTYEQYF. The CDR3 DNA reads as TGTGCCAGCAGTTACTCGGGCGGGGGAACCTACGAGCAGTACTTC. The V and J genes are TRBV6-5 and TRBJ2-7; TRBD2 matches 7 bases. CDR1 MNHEY and CDR2 SVGAGI come from the germline V gene. The junction had 4 bases not matched to a gene; V was cut back by 0 bases and J by 2 bases. The CDR3 has 15 amino acids.

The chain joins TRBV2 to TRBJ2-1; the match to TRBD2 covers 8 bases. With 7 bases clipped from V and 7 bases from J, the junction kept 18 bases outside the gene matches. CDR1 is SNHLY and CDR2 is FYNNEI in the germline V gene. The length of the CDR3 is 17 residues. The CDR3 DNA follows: TGTGCCAGCATGTCCCCGACTAGCGCCCTAGGCCGGAATGAGCAGTTCTTC. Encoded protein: CASMSPTSALGRNEQFF. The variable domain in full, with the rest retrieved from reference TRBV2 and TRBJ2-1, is EPEVTQTPSHQVTQMGQEVILRCVPISNHLYFYWYRQILGQKVEFLVSFYNNEISEKSEIFDDQFSVERPDGSNFTLKIRSTKLEDSAMYFCASMSPTSALGRNEQFFGPGTRLTVL.

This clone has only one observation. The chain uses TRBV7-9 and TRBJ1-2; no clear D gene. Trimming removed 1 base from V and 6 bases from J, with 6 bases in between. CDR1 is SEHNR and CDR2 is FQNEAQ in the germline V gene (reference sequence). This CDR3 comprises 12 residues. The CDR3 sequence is CASSLEQHGYTF. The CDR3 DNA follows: TGTGCCAGCAGCTTAGAACAGCATGGCTACACCTTC.

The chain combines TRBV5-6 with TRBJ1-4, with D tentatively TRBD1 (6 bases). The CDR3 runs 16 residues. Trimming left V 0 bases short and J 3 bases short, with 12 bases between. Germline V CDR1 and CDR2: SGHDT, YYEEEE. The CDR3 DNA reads TGTGCCAGCAGCTTGGGGGCAGGGGCGGCTAATGAAAAACTGTTTTTT. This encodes CASSLGAGAANEKLFF.

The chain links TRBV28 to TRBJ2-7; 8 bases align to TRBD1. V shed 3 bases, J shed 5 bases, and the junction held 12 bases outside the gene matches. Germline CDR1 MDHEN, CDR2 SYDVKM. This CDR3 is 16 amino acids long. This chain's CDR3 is CASSLQGAAGKHEQYF. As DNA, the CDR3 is TGTGCCAGCAGTTTGCAGGGGGCGGCAGGTAAACACGAGCAGTACTTC.

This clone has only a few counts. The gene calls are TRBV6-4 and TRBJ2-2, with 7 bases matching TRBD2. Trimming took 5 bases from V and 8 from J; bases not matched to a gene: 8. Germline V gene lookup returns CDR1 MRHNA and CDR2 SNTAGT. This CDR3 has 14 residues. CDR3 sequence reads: CASSSTSWPGELFF. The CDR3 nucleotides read TGTGCCAGCAGTTCGACTAGCTGGCCTGGGGAGCTGTTTTTT.

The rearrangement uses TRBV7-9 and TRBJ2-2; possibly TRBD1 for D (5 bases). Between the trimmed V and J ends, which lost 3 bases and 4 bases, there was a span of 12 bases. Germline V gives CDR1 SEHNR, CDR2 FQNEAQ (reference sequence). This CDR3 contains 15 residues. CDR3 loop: CASSLTETSTGELFF. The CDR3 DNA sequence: TGTGCCAGCAGCTTGACAGAGACTTCCACCGGGGAGCTGTTTTTT.

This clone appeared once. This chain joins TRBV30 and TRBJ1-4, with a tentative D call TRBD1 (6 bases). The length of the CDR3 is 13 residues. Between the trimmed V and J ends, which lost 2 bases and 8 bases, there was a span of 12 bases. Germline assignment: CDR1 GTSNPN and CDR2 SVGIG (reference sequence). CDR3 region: CAWSRWTAEKLFF. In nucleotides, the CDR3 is TGTGCCTGGAGTAGGTGGACAGCAGAAAAACTGTTTTTT. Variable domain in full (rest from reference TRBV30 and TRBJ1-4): SQTIHQWPATLVQPVGSPLSLECTVEGTSNPNLYWYRQAAGRGLQLLFYSVGIGQISSEVPQNLSASRPQDRQFILSSKKLLLSDSGFYLCAWSRWTAEKLFFGSGTQLSVL.